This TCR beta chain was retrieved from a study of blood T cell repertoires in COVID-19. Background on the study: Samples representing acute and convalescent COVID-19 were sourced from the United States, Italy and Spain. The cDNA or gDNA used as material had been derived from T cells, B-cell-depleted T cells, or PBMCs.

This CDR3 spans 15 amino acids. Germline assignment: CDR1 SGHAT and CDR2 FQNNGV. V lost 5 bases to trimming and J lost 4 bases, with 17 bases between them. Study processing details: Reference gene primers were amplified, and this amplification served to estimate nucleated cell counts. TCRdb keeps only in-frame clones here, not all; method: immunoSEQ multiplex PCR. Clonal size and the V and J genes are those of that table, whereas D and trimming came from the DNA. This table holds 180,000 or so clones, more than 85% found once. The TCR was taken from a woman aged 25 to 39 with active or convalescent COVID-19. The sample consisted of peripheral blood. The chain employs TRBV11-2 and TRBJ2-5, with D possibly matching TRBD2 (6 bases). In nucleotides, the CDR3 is TGTGCCAGCAGCCTACTGGGGGGAGAGGGAGAGACCCAGTACTTC. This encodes CASSLLGGEGETQYF.